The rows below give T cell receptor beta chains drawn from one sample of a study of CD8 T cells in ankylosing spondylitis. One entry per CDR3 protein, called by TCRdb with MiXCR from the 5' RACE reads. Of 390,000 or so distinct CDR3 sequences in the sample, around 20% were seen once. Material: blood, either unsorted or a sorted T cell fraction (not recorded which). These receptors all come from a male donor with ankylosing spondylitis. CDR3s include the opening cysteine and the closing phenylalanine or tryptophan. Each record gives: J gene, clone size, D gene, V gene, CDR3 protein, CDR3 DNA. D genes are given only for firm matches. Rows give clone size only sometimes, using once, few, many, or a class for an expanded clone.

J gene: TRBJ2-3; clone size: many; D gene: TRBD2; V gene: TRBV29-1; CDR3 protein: CSVSGLAGSLTDTQYF; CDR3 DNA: TGCAGCGTTTCCGGACTAGCGGGCTCCCTCACAGATACGCAGTATTTT
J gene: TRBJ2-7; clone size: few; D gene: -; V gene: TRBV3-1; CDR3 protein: CASSQDRDSYEQYF; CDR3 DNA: TGTGCCAGCAGCCAAGACAGGGACTCCTACGAGCAGTACTTC
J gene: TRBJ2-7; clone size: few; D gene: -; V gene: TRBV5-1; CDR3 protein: CASSLSGSDYEQYF; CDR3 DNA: TGCGCCAGCAGCCTCTCCGGGAGCGACTACGAGCAGTACTTC
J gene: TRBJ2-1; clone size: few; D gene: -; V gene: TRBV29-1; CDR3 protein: CSVEKGGNEQFF; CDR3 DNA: TGCAGCGTTGAAAAGGGAGGCAATGAGCAGTTCTTC
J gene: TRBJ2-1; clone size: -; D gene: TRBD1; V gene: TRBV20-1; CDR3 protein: CSARDWADRGSNEQFF; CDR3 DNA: TGCAGTGCTAGAGATTGGGCGGACAGGGGCTCCAATGAGCAGTTCTTC
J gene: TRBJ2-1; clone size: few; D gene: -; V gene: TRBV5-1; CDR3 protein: CASSPGGLYNEQFF; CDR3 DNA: TGCGCCAGCAGCCCTGGGGGACTTTACAATGAGCAGTTCTTC
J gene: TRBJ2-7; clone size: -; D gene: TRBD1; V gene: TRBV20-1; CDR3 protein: CSAPRQGAYEQYF; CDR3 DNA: TGCAGTGCTCCCCGACAGGGGGCCTACGAGCAGTACTTC
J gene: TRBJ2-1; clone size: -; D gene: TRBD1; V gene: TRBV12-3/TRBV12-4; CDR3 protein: CASRNTGQVNEQFF; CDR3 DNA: TGTGCCAGCAGAAACACCGGACAGGTCAATGAGCAGTTCTTC
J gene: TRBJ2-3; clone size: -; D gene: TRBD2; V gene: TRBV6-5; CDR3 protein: CASSSLAESTDTQYF; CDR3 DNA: TGTGCCAGCAGTTCTCTAGCGGAGTCCACAGATACGCAGTATTTT
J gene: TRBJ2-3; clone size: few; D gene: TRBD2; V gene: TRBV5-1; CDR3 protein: CASSSGTSGRYGDTQYF; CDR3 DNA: TGCGCCAGCAGCTCGGGGACTAGCGGGAGGTACGGAGATACGCAGTATTTT
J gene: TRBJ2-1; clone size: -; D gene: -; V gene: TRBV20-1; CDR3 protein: CSARPGEQFF; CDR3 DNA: TGCAGTGCTAGACCGGGCGAGCAGTTCTTC
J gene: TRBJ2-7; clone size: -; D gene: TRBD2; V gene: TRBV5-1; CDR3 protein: CASSRWDRRVSGTYEQYF; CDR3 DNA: TGCGCCAGCAGCCGGTGGGACCGTAGGGTTAGCGGGACCTACGAGCAGTACTTC